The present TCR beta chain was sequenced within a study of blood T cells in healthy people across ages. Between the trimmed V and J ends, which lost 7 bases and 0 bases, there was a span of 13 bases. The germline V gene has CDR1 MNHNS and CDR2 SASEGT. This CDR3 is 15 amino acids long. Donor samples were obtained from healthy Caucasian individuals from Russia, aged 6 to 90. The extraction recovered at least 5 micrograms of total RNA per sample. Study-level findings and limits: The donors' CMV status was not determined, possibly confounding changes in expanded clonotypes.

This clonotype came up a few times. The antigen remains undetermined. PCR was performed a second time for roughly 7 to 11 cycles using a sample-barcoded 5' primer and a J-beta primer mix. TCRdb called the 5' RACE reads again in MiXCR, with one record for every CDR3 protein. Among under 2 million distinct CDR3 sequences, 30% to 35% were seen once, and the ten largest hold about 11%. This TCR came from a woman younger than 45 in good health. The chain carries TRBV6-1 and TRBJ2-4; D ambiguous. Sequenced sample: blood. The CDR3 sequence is CASMQKELAKNIQYF. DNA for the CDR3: TGTGCCAGCATGCAAAAGGAGCTAGCCAAAAACATTCAGTACTTC.